Listed below are T cell receptor beta chains from one sample, sequenced in a study of blood T cell repertoires in COVID-19. Clones were sequenced by immunoSEQ multiplex PCR, and TCRdb holds only the in-frame ones, with some missing. In the table there are approximately 220,000 clones, 85% of which are singletons. The sequencing input was PBMCs or T cells enriched from blood (not recorded which). Receptor source: a man in his forties or fifties who had recovered from COVID-19. Each CDR3 is given with its conserved first and last residue. Fields, in order: D gene, V gene, clone size, J gene, CDR3 protein, CDR3 DNA. The D gene is left open where the match is weak. Size is stated for part of the rows, as once, few or many counts, or as a class when the clone is expanded.

D: .; V: TRBV5-6; size: few; J: TRBJ2-1; CDR3: CASSLALGYNEQFF; DNA: TGTGCCAGCAGCTTGGCACTAGGCTACAATGAGCAGTTCTTC
D: TRBD2; V: TRBV3-1/TRBV3-2; size: .; J: TRBJ2-7; CDR3: CASREGLAATYEQYF; DNA: TGTGCCAGCAGAGAGGGACTAGCGGCGACCTACGAGCAGTACTTC
D: TRBD1; V: TRBV2; size: .; J: TRBJ2-5; CDR3: CASSDRQGRVRETQYF; DNA: TGTGCCAGCAGTGATAGACAGGGACGGGTTCGAGAGACCCAGTACTTC
D: TRBD1; V: TRBV24-1; size: .; J: TRBJ1-2; CDR3: CATSESTGVYGYTF; DNA: TGTGCCACCAGTGAATCGACAGGGGTATATGGCTACACCTTC
D: TRBD2; V: TRBV6-1; size: .; J: TRBJ2-7; CDR3: CASSERASGVYEQYF; DNA: TGTGCCAGCAGTGAACGGGCTAGCGGGGTCTACGAGCAGTACTTC
D: .; V: TRBV7-3; size: .; J: TRBJ2-1; CDR3: CASSLGAGGRNEQFF; DNA: TGTGCCAGCAGCTTAGGTGCAGGGGGGCGAAATGAGCAGTTCTTC
D: .; V: TRBV5-6; size: .; J: TRBJ2-2; CDR3: CASSLAASAGDTGELFF; DNA: TGTGCCAGCAGCTTGGCCGCTTCTGCGGGCGACACCGGGGAGCTGTTTTTT
D: TRBD1; V: TRBV6-2/TRBV6-3; size: .; J: TRBJ1-2; CDR3: CASSYSKRDRGYGYTF; DNA: TGTGCCAGCAGTTACTCCAAACGGGACAGGGGCTATGGCTACACCTTC
D: TRBD2; V: TRBV28; size: .; J: TRBJ2-3; CDR3: CASSSAGVEDTQYF; DNA: TGTGCCAGCAGTTCTGCGGGAGTGGAAGATACGCAGTATTTT
D: .; V: TRBV4-1; size: .; J: TRBJ2-1; CDR3: CASSRLGLYNEQFF; DNA: TGCGCCAGCAGCCGGTTGGGACTCTACAATGAGCAGTTCTTC
D: .; V: TRBV7-7; size: .; J: TRBJ1-1; CDR3: CASSIDRNTEAFF; DNA: TGTGCTAGCAGCATTGACAGGAACACTGAAGCTTTCTTT
D: TRBD1; V: TRBV28; size: once; J: TRBJ1-5; CDR3: CASSSRTGRKPQHF; DNA: TGTGCCAGCAGTTCCAGGACAGGGAGAAAGCCCCAGCATTTT
D: .; V: TRBV27; size: .; J: TRBJ2-7; CDR3: CASRLAGDPYEQYF; DNA: TGTGCCAGCAGGTTGGCAGGGGATCCCTACGAGCAGTACTTC
D: TRBD2; V: TRBV3-1/TRBV3-2; size: .; J: TRBJ2-5; CDR3: CASSQELAGPRGTQYF; DNA: TGTGCCAGCAGCCAAGAACTAGCGGGGCCCAGGGGGACCCAGTACTTC
D: TRBD1; V: TRBV15; size: few; J: TRBJ1-2; CDR3: CATSRVGTANNYGYTF; DNA: TGTGCCACCAGCAGAGTAGGGACAGCCAATAACTATGGCTACACCTTC
D: .; V: TRBV19; size: few; J: TRBJ1-5; CDR3: CASSSGQPQHF; DNA: TGTGCCAGTAGTAGCGGACAGCCCCAGCATTTT
D: .; V: TRBV18; size: .; J: TRBJ2-3; CDR3: CASSPLLTDTQYF; DNA: TGTGCCAGCTCACCCCTCCTCACAGATACGCAGTATTTT
D: TRBD1; V: TRBV19; size: .; J: TRBJ2-1; CDR3: CASRDRAYNEQFF; DNA: TGTGCCAGCCGGGACAGGGCCTACAATGAGCAGTTCTTC
D: TRBD2; V: TRBV18; size: few; J: TRBJ2-1; CDR3: CASSPTGLAGAVVEQFF; DNA: TGTGCCAGCTCACCCACTGGACTAGCGGGAGCCGTGGTAGAGCAGTTCTTC
D: .; V: TRBV6-5; size: .; J: TRBJ2-2; CDR3: CASSQVGRAGELFF; DNA: TGTGCCAGCAGCCAAGTGGGCAGGGCCGGGGAGCTGTTTTTT
D: TRBD2; V: TRBV5-1; size: .; J: TRBJ2-1; CDR3: CASSLALAGVPNEQFF; DNA: TGCGCCAGCAGCTTGGCTCTAGCGGGAGTGCCAAATGAGCAGTTCTTC
D: .; V: TRBV6-5; size: .; J: TRBJ1-1; CDR3: CASSYSRWRTEAFF; DNA: TGTGCCAGCAGTTACTCCCGTTGGAGGACTGAAGCTTTCTTT
D: .; V: TRBV29-1; size: .; J: TRBJ2-7; CDR3: CSVETTSGNIYEQYF; DNA: TGCAGCGTTGAAACGACTTCAGGGAATATATACGAGCAGTACTTC
D: .; V: TRBV4-2; size: .; J: TRBJ2-1; CDR3: CASSPSTEINEQFF; DNA: TGTGCCAGCAGCCCTTCGACAGAAATCAATGAGCAGTTCTTC
D: .; V: TRBV18; size: .; J: TRBJ1-6; CDR3: CASSPGEQSPLHF; DNA: TGTGCCAGCTCACCAGGAGAACAATCACCCCTCCACTTT
D: TRBD1; V: TRBV5-8; size: few; J: TRBJ2-2; CDR3: CASSYFKGARSTGELFF; DNA: TGTGCCAGCAGCTACTTCAAGGGGGCCCGAAGCACCGGGGAGCTGTTTTTT
D: .; V: TRBV25-1; size: .; J: TRBJ2-1; CDR3: CASSGSREQFF; DNA: TGTGCCAGCAGTGGCTCCCGGGAGCAGTTCTTC
D: TRBD2; V: TRBV5-1; size: once; J: TRBJ2-3; CDR3: CASSTVAGGLPDTQYF; DNA: TGCGCCAGCAGCACCGTAGCGGGAGGGCTCCCAGATACGCAGTATTTT
D: .; V: TRBV9; size: .; J: TRBJ1-3; CDR3: CASSGDGSSGNTIYF; DNA: TGTGCCAGCAGCGGCGACGGGAGCTCTGGAAACACCATATATTTT
D: TRBD1; V: TRBV15; size: .; J: TRBJ2-5; CDR3: CATSSDRGPETQYF; DNA: TGTGCCACCAGCAGCGACAGGGGCCCAGAGACCCAGTACTTC
D: TRBD1; V: TRBV30; size: .; J: TRBJ2-7; CDR3: CAWQQGTGGYEQYF; DNA: TGTGCCTGGCAACAGGGGACAGGGGGCTACGAGCAGTACTTC
D: TRBD1; V: TRBV12-3/TRBV12-4; size: once; J: TRBJ1-5; CDR3: CASRRDRNQPQHF; DNA: TGTGCCAGCAGACGGGACAGGAATCAGCCCCAGCATTTT
D: TRBD1; V: TRBV5-1; size: .; J: TRBJ2-7; CDR3: CASSTSGTGINEQYF; DNA: TGCGCCAGCAGCACCTCCGGGACAGGGATTAACGAGCAGTACTTC
D: TRBD2; V: TRBV11-2; size: .; J: TRBJ2-1; CDR3: CASSTGLAGGPNEQFF; DNA: TGTGCCAGCAGCACGGGACTAGCGGGAGGGCCGAATGAGCAGTTCTTC
D: .; V: TRBV12-3/TRBV12-4; size: .; J: TRBJ1-2; CDR3: CASRGSNYGYTF; DNA: TGTGCCAGCAGGGGGAGTAACTATGGCTACACCTTC
D: .; V: TRBV5-1; size: .; J: TRBJ2-3; CDR3: CASLVQGRSTDTQYF; DNA: TGCGCCAGCCTCGTCCAGGGTAGGAGCACAGATACGCAGTATTTT
D: TRBD2; V: TRBV18; size: .; J: TRBJ2-5; CDR3: CASSPPQATSGRETQYF; DNA: TGTGCCAGCTCACCACCGCAGGCTACTAGCGGCCGAGAGACCCAGTACTTC
D: TRBD1; V: TRBV10-1; size: .; J: TRBJ2-1; CDR3: CASSPLPGTGVYNEQFF; DNA: TGCGCCAGCAGCCCACTTCCCGGGACAGGGGTCTACAATGAGCAGTTCTTC
D: .; V: TRBV12-3/TRBV12-4; size: .; J: TRBJ2-5; CDR3: CASSFRETQYF; DNA: TGTGCCAGCAGTTTCCGAGAGACCCAGTACTTC